These 26 T cell receptor beta chains were all obtained from the same sample, sequenced in a study of regulatory dendritic cells for organ transplantation. Allogeneic regulatory or mature dendritic cells were co-cultured for 5 days with CFSE-labeled sorted T cells at 1:10. Antigens of these TCRs are unknown. TCRdb keeps only in-frame clones here, not all; method: immunoSEQ multiplex PCR. Among 13,000 or so clones listed, roughly 86% were seen once. Specimen: naive CD8+ T cells from blood cultured with regulatory dendritic cells. Subset: CD45RA+ naive T cells. The receptors derive from a human donor in good health.

This clone appeared a single time. J is TRBJ2-1 and V is TRBV29-1, with no clear D. The CDR3 consists of 10 residues. The V gene's germline CDR1 is SQVTM and CDR2 ANQGSEA. Trimming removed 4 bases from V and 9 bases from J, with 7 bases in between. CDR3 region: CSVGAVEQFF. As DNA, the CDR3 is TGCAGCGTTGGGGCAGTTGAGCAGTTCTTC.

The chain couples TRBV9 to TRBJ1-2; D remains unclear. Germline V gene sequence: CDR1 SGDLS, CDR2 YYNGEE. The CDR3 runs to 14 residues. V shed 0 bases and J shed 0 bases, with 6 bases lying between them. This CDR3 reads CASSVDLANYGYTF. CDR3 in DNA: TGTGCCAGCAGCGTAGACCTAGCTAACTATGGCTACACCTTC.

This chain joins TRBV27 and TRBJ1-2; D not certain. Germline CDR1 is MNHEY and CDR2 is SMNVEV (reference sequence). The CDR3 runs to 16 residues. Trimming took 0 bases from V and 6 from J, leaving 17 bases between them. In DNA, the CDR3 is TGTGCCAGCAGTTTATCTTTTGGTGGCGGTTTCGATGGCTACACCTTC. It codes for CASSLSFGGGFDGYTF.

The chain recombines TRBV6-6 with TRBJ2-6; D ambiguous. This CDR3 has 15 residues. Trimming took off 4 bases at V and 2 bases at J, with 9 bases between the two ends. From germline, CDR1 is MNHNY and CDR2 SVGAGI (reference sequence). CDR3 nucleotide sequence: TGTGCCAGCAGTTGGCAGCGACCTGGGGCCAACGTCCTGACTTTC. As protein: CASSWQRPGANVLTF.

The chain employs TRBV9 and TRBJ2-1, with D unresolved. The CDR3 extends over 13 amino acids. Germline CDR1 and CDR2: SGDLS and YYNGEE. The V end was cut by 4 bases, the J end by 0 bases, with 5 bases between. The CDR3 protein is CASSPNSYNEQFF. The CDR3 DNA sequence: TGTGCCAGCAGCCCGAACTCCTACAATGAGCAGTTCTTC.

The chain combines TRBV9 with TRBJ2-5, with 13 bases identical to TRBD2. Germline trimming cut 4 bases from V and 5 bases from J; bases unmatched to any gene: 8. Germline CDR1 SGDLS, CDR2 YYNGEE. This CDR3 has 16 amino acids. CDR3: CASSRTSGGAAETQYF. The CDR3 DNA reads TGTGCCAGCAGCCGAACTAGCGGGGGGGCCGCCGAGACCCAGTACTTC.

This chain links TRBV4-1 with TRBJ1-1; TRBD1 aligns across 7 bases. The V and J ends lost 5 bases and 4 bases, in that order; junction bases with no gene match: 4. The CDR3 is made up of 13 amino acids. In germline, CDR1 is MGHRA, CDR2 YSYEKL. CDR3 sequence: CASSFEGATEAFF. CDR3 in DNA: TGCGCCAGCAGCTTTGAGGGGGCCACTGAAGCTTTCTTT.

In DNA form, the CDR3 reads TGTGCCAGTACCACAGGGGGCTCACCCTACAATGAGCAGTTCTTC. This encodes CASTTGGSPYNEQFF. The genes are TRBV19 and TRBJ2-1, with 9 bases that match TRBD1. The CDR3 spans 15 residues. V dropped 7 bases and J dropped 2; count of bases not matched to a gene: 6. Germline V CDR1 and CDR2: LNHDA, SQIVND (reference sequence).

This chain connects TRBV7-9 to TRBJ2-1; weak D call: TRBD1 (5 bases). V was clipped by 5 bases and J by 4 bases, with 12 bases between them. This CDR3 spans 14 amino acids. The germline gives CDR1 SEHNR, CDR2 FQNEAQ (reference sequence). In DNA form, the CDR3 reads TGTGCCAGCAGCCCGCCTCAGGGATACAATGAGCAGTTCTTC. Translated, it gives CASSPPQGYNEQFF.

The chain recombines TRBV5-6 with TRBJ2-1; 10 bases are shared with TRBD1. The germline gives CDR1 SGHDT, CDR2 YYEEEE. Unmatched junction bases numbered 5, after V lost 2 bases and J lost 9 bases. This CDR3 region has 14 residues. The DNA for the CDR3 is TGTGCCAGCAGCTTTGGGACAGGGGAGGGTGAGCAGTTCTTC. This encodes CASSFGTGEGEQFF.

This clone was counted a few times. The V gene is TRBV2, the J gene TRBJ1-6; 10 positions agree with TRBD1. J was trimmed by 0 bases and V by 7 bases; bases with no gene match: 9. CDR3 length: 18 amino acids. Germline CDR1 and CDR2: SNHLY and FYNNEI. This CDR3 reads CASMGQGPYSSYNSPLHF. The CDR3 region has the DNA TGTGCCAGCATGGGACAGGGGCCCTATAGCTCCTATAATTCACCCCTCCACTTT.

The chain carries TRBV6-5 and TRBJ2-7; D remains ambiguous. Trimming pared 6 bases from V and 3 bases from J, leaving 6 bases between. The CDR3 is 11 residues long. Germline assignment: CDR1 MNHEY and CDR2 SVGAGI. As DNA, the CDR3 is TGTGCCAGCAGAGAGGACTACGAGCAGTACTTC. Its translation: CASREDYEQYF.

This chain links TRBV13 with TRBJ2-5; 8 nucleotides align to TRBD2. From germline, CDR1 is PRHDT and CDR2 FYEKMQ (reference sequence). The CDR3 length is 16 residues. The trim removed 0 bases at V and 2 bases at J, leaving 5 bases unmatched. CDR3 region: CASSLGGLGRQETQYF. In DNA, the CDR3 is TGTGCCAGCAGCTTAGGGGGACTAGGTCGGCAAGAGACCCAGTACTTC.

V usage is TRBV11-2 and J usage is TRBJ1-1; 10 positions agree with TRBD1. V was pared by 2 bases and J by 2 bases, with 5 bases of the junction left unmatched. The length of the CDR3 is 16 residues. Germline loops: CDR1 SGHAT, CDR2 FQNNGV. The CDR3 DNA is TGTGCCAGCAGCTTAACTGGACAGGGGGGTAACACTGAAGCTTTCTTT. Translated: CASSLTGQGGNTEAFF.

The chain recombines TRBV27 with TRBJ2-7; maybe TRBD2 (6 bases). Trimming cost V 6 bases and J 5 bases, with 23 bases left between them. This CDR3 comprises 16 residues. Germline values: CDR1 MNHEY, CDR2 SMNVEV (reference sequence). The CDR3 reads CASSPQPLAIIDEQYF. CDR3 sequence (DNA): TGTGCCAGCAGCCCTCAACCACTAGCTATCATTGACGAGCAGTACTTC.

V usage is TRBV28 and J usage is TRBJ2-2; D is possibly TRBD2 (5 bases). The CDR3 has 19 residues. V was clipped by 7 bases and J by 0 bases, with 24 bases between them. Germline lookup yields CDR1 MDHEN and CDR2 SYDVKM. The chain's CDR3 is CASNSVEGFWPANTGELFF. CDR3 sequence (DNA): TGTGCCAGCAACTCCGTCGAGGGCTTTTGGCCCGCGAACACCGGGGAGCTGTTTTTT.

The chain recombines TRBV4-3 with TRBJ2-7; TRBD2 agrees at 12 bases. CDR1 and CDR2 (germline): LGHNA, YSLEER. The V and J ends lost 4 bases and 2 bases, in that order; junction bases with no gene match: 3. The CDR3 loop spans 15 amino acids. CDR3: CASSPGLAGTYEQYF. CDR3 DNA sequence: TGCGCCAGCAGCCCTGGACTAGCGGGGACCTACGAGCAGTACTTC.

J is TRBJ2-3 and V is TRBV19, with TRBD1 identical over 8 bases. Trimming removed 3 bases from V and 3 bases from J; junction bases left unmatched: 5. This CDR3 region has 15 residues. The germline V gene encodes CDR1 LNHDA and CDR2 SQIVND (reference sequence). The CDR3 here is CASSIGTGPTDTQYF. Written as DNA, the CDR3 is TGTGCCAGTAGTATTGGGACAGGACCTACAGATACGCAGTATTTT.

J is TRBJ1-4 and V is TRBV4-3; TRBD1 might be the D (6 bases). Germline loops: CDR1 LGHNA, CDR2 YSLEER. Deletions cut 0 bases from V and 8 bases from J, with 19 bases between. The length of the CDR3 is 17 residues. The CDR3 loop is CASSQDGWLQGGEKLFF. The DNA of the CDR3 is TGCGCCAGCAGCCAAGATGGCTGGCTACAGGGAGGGGAAAAACTGTTTTTT.

The CDR3 nucleotides are TGCGCCAGCAGCCCCCAAGACAGGGCTGATGGCTACACCTTC. Encoded protein: CASSPQDRADGYTF. This chain uses TRBV4-3 with TRBJ1-2; 7 positions agree with TRBD1. The CDR3 sequence is 14 residues long. V shed 4 bases, J shed 6 bases, and the junction held 8 bases outside the gene matches. Germline CDR1 is LGHNA and CDR2 is YSLEER.

V usage is TRBV27 and J usage is TRBJ2-7; either TRBD1 or TRBD2 may fit D (6 bases each). Germline CDR1 and CDR2: MNHEY and SMNVEV (reference sequence). This CDR3 is 13 amino acids long. Trimming removed 4 bases from V and 6 bases from J, with 13 bases in between. The CDR3 DNA reads TGTGCCAGCAGTTACAGGGAGGAGGCCGAGCAGTACTTC. Translating it yields CASSYREEAEQYF.

V usage is TRBV9 and J usage is TRBJ2-1; D unclear. Germline CDR1 SGDLS, CDR2 YYNGEE. This CDR3 has 16 amino acids. With 0 bases removed from V and 8 bases from J, the gap between germline ends came to 18 bases. The CDR3 sequence is CASSVATIAAGDEQFF. CDR3 DNA: TGTGCCAGCAGCGTAGCTACGATCGCAGCCGGCGATGAGCAGTTCTTC.

The chain carries TRBV19 and TRBJ2-6; tentatively, D is TRBD1 (6 bases). V lost 10 bases, J lost 3 bases, and 16 bases lay in between. The CDR3 is made up of 15 amino acids. Germline values: CDR1 LNHDA, CDR2 SQIVND (reference sequence). CDR3 in DNA: TGTGCCACCGATACAGGGTGGGGTGGGGCCAACGTCCTGACTTTC. Translating it yields CATDTGWGGANVLTF. Complete variable domain (other parts from reference TRBV19 and TRBJ2-6): DGGITQSPKYLFRKEGQNVTLSCEQNLNHDAMYWYRQDPGQGLRLIYYSQIVNDFQKGDIAEGYSVSREKKESFPLTVTSAQKNPTAFYLCATDTGWGGANVLTFGAGSRLTVL.

The chain combines TRBV10-2 with TRBJ2-2; D is undetermined. The germline gives CDR1 WSHSY, CDR2 SAAADI. The CDR3 is 11 residues long. With 8 bases removed from V and 2 bases from J, the gap between germline ends came to 3 bases. The CDR3 DNA sequence: TGCGCCAGCTGTAACACCGGGGAGCTGTTTTTT. This gives the protein CASCNTGELFF.

Turning to this clone: The sample holds other DNA sequences that translate to the same CDR3. The CDR3 DNA sequence: TGTGCCAGCAGCGTGGGAAGCAATCAGCCCCAGCATTTT. Its protein is CASSVGSNQPQHF. The V gene is TRBV9, the J gene TRBJ1-5, with D unclear. The CDR3 has 13 residues. V shed 2 bases and J shed 1 base, with 4 bases lying between them. Germline CDR1 and CDR2: SGDLS and YYNGEE.

V and J are TRBV5-8 and TRBJ1-2; a weak D match, TRBD1 (5 bases). Germline V gives CDR1 SGHTS, CDR2 YDEGEE. V lost 6 bases, J lost 8 bases, and 20 bases lay in between. CDR3 length: 14 amino acids. The CDR3 sequence is CASNHFPGVGGYTF. In DNA, the CDR3 is TGTGCCAGCAACCACTTCCCGGGGGTCGGGGGCTACACCTTC. Full variable domain (rest looked up from reference TRBV5-8 and TRBJ1-2): EAGVTQSPTHLIKTRGQQATLRCSPISGHTSVYWYQQALGLGLQFLLWYDEGEERNRGNFPPRFSGRQFPNYSSELNVNALELEDSALYLCASNHFPGVGGYTFGSGTRLTVV.